This is a list of T cell receptor beta chains from one sample in a study of cytomegalovirus exposure and HLA in healthy donors. TCRdb's table, derived via immunoSEQ multiplex PCR, lists solely in-frame clones and lacks some. In total, the table holds over 70,000 clones. Sequenced: PBMCs. Receptors originate from a woman between 35 and 50 years old in good health and CMV-seropositive. Each CDR3 is given without its conserved first and last residue. The order of the fields is CDR3 length, V gene, J gene, CDR3 protein.

cdr3_length: 11
v_call: TRBV10-1
j_call: TRBJ2-2
cdr3_aa: ASQGWGSGELF

cdr3_length: 14
v_call: TRBV5-1
j_call: TRBJ1-4
cdr3_aa: ASSYATGAGGEKLF

cdr3_length: 14
v_call: TRBV5-1
j_call: TRBJ2-1
cdr3_aa: ASSLGTSGGVGEQF

cdr3_length: 14
v_call: TRBV11-3
j_call: TRBJ2-7
cdr3_aa: ASSLEEREGTNEQY

cdr3_length: 13
v_call: TRBV5-1
j_call: TRBJ1-2
cdr3_aa: ASSLRLSNVEGYT

cdr3_length: 11
v_call: TRBV10-3
j_call: TRBJ1-5
cdr3_aa: AISESGRQPQH

cdr3_length: 11
v_call: TRBV19
j_call: TRBJ1-5
cdr3_aa: ASSMGSDQPQH

cdr3_length: 14
v_call: TRBV4-3
j_call: TRBJ2-2
cdr3_aa: ASSPGVTSSIGELF

cdr3_length: 13
v_call: TRBV7-3
j_call: TRBJ2-7
cdr3_aa: ASSDSGGNSYEQY

cdr3_length: 13
v_call: TRBV5-1
j_call: TRBJ2-5
cdr3_aa: ASSWTSGGEETQY

cdr3_length: 13
v_call: TRBV5-4
j_call: TRBJ1-3
cdr3_aa: ASSLERNSGNTIY

cdr3_length: 12
v_call: TRBV5-4
j_call: TRBJ1-1
cdr3_aa: ASSSGQGNTEAF

cdr3_length: 13
v_call: TRBV9
j_call: TRBJ2-7
cdr3_aa: ASSVAGGSRNEQY

cdr3_length: 13
v_call: TRBV19
j_call: TRBJ1-6
cdr3_aa: ASSIVPGGNSPLH

cdr3_length: 12
v_call: TRBV7-2
j_call: TRBJ1-1
cdr3_aa: ASSPTGVGTEAF

cdr3_length: 11
v_call: TRBV7-9
j_call: TRBJ2-7
cdr3_aa: ASSRDSRDEQY

cdr3_length: 12
v_call: TRBV15
j_call: TRBJ2-3
cdr3_aa: ATSRDYYTDTQY

cdr3_length: 14
v_call: TRBV15
j_call: TRBJ1-4
cdr3_aa: ATSIIQGKHREKLF

cdr3_length: 12
v_call: TRBV7-5
j_call: TRBJ2-3
cdr3_aa: ARSLGTSTDTQY

cdr3_length: 13
v_call: TRBV6-5
j_call: TRBJ1-5
cdr3_aa: ASSSLTGGNQPQH

cdr3_length: 13
v_call: TRBV7-9
j_call: TRBJ1-2
cdr3_aa: ASSGRGGFNYGYT

cdr3_length: 14
v_call: TRBV11-3
j_call: TRBJ2-2
cdr3_aa: ASSRGGTANTGELF

cdr3_length: 16
v_call: TRBV5-1
j_call: TRBJ2-6
cdr3_aa: ASSLVSRGLSGANVLT

cdr3_length: 12
v_call: TRBV5-4
j_call: TRBJ2-5
cdr3_aa: ASSLAGTRETQY

cdr3_length: 13
v_call: TRBV19
j_call: TRBJ1-5
cdr3_aa: ASSMVGVGNQPQH

cdr3_length: 13
v_call: TRBV18
j_call: TRBJ1-4
cdr3_aa: ASSTRTGSNEKLF

cdr3_length: 13
v_call: TRBV4-1
j_call: TRBJ2-7
cdr3_aa: ASSLWGGVNYEQY

cdr3_length: 14
v_call: TRBV7-7
j_call: TRBJ2-2
cdr3_aa: ASSPASGRGVGELF

cdr3_length: 11
v_call: TRBV5-1
j_call: TRBJ1-1
cdr3_aa: ASSLGGKTEAF

cdr3_length: 16
v_call: TRBV7-3
j_call: TRBJ2-1
cdr3_aa: ASSPSIVLAGGYNEQF

cdr3_length: 14
v_call: TRBV4-1
j_call: TRBJ1-1
cdr3_aa: ASSQPPWGKFTEAF

cdr3_length: 11
v_call: TRBV6-1
j_call: TRBJ1-1
cdr3_aa: ASREGANTEAF

cdr3_length: 12
v_call: TRBV9
j_call: TRBJ2-2
cdr3_aa: ASSFGGRGGELF

cdr3_length: 13
v_call: TRBV5-4
j_call: TRBJ2-7
cdr3_aa: ASSLTSGSSYEQY

cdr3_length: 12
v_call: TRBV27
j_call: TRBJ1-4
cdr3_aa: ASKLHRDGEKLF

cdr3_length: 15
v_call: TRBV4-2
j_call: TRBJ1-5
cdr3_aa: ASSQGGAGVSNQPQH

cdr3_length: 15
v_call: TRBV7-2
j_call: TRBJ1-2
cdr3_aa: ASSPPGQGLGVYGYT

cdr3_length: 13
v_call: TRBV5-1
j_call: TRBJ2-7
cdr3_aa: ASSLEGGDDYEQY

cdr3_length: 9
v_call: TRBV20-1
j_call: TRBJ2-7
cdr3_aa: SAMMGDKQY

cdr3_length: 14
v_call: TRBV15
j_call: TRBJ2-6
cdr3_aa: ATSRDLAGILNVLT

cdr3_length: 14
v_call: TRBV28
j_call: TRBJ1-4
cdr3_aa: ASSDRQGHTNEKLF

cdr3_length: 13
v_call: TRBV7-3
j_call: TRBJ1-1
cdr3_aa: ASSLGLSGSGEAF

cdr3_length: 12
v_call: TRBV5-1
j_call: TRBJ2-6
cdr3_aa: ASSLQSGANVLT

cdr3_length: 16
v_call: TRBV29-1
j_call: TRBJ1-2
cdr3_aa: SVDTSRGTPTANYGYT

cdr3_length: 10
v_call: TRBV5-1
j_call: TRBJ1-2
cdr3_aa: ASSSTVGGYT

cdr3_length: 15
v_call: TRBV6-1
j_call: TRBJ1-4
cdr3_aa: ASSAPRGGANNEKLF

cdr3_length: 11
v_call: TRBV5-4
j_call: TRBJ1-1
cdr3_aa: ASSFDRNTEAF

cdr3_length: 16
v_call: TRBV25-1
j_call: TRBJ2-3
cdr3_aa: ASSDSPGQGRRTDTQY

cdr3_length: 13
v_call: TRBV7-2
j_call: TRBJ1-2
cdr3_aa: ASSALGTGGRGYT

cdr3_length: 14
v_call: TRBV19
j_call: TRBJ1-4
cdr3_aa: ASLNLQGPTNEKLF

cdr3_length: 11
v_call: TRBV7-3
j_call: TRBJ2-2
cdr3_aa: ASSPTGPGELF

cdr3_length: 12
v_call: TRBV5-1
j_call: TRBJ1-1
cdr3_aa: ASSLGQGITEAF

cdr3_length: 15
v_call: TRBV4-3
j_call: TRBJ2-3
cdr3_aa: ASSQGLVGTQTDTQY

cdr3_length: 11
v_call: TRBV29-1
j_call: TRBJ1-1
cdr3_aa: SGGQGVLTEAF

cdr3_length: 13
v_call: TRBV19
j_call: TRBJ1-5
cdr3_aa: ATTRGTGGNQPQH